This T cell receptor (beta chain) was found in a study of T cells after posttransplantation cyclophosphamide. TCRdb's copy holds only in-frame clones and misses some; the assay was immunoSEQ multiplex PCR. Altogether about 38,000 clones were found in the sample, and no singletons occur. Study conclusions and caveats: After PTCy, TRB diversity resembled that of CNI/methotrexate controls. Later blood repertoires were often dominated by clones from the donor CD8+ memory compartment.

Concerning this clone: Its antigen remains unknown.

Peripheral blood was collected from the related graft donor on the marrow donation day. The sequenced sample was PBMCs. The TCR was taken from a middle-aged man in good health, CMV-negative, and a related stem cell transplant donor.

CDR3: CASSPQDRAMGIAKNIQYF. DNA of the CDR3: TGTGCCAGCAGCCCGCAGGACAGGGCCATGGGAATAGCCAAAAACATTCAGTACTTC. The chain employs TRBV9 and TRBJ2-4, with TRBD1 identical over 8 bases. V trimming: 4 bases; J trimming: 0 bases; junction bases outside the gene matches: 15. This CDR3 comprises 19 residues. The V gene's germline CDR1 is SGDLS and CDR2 YYNGEE.